The entry below describes one T cell receptor beta chain. This CDR3 contains 12 residues. Trimming took off 6 bases at V and 2 bases at J, with 8 bases between the two ends. From germline, CDR1 is MNHEY and CDR2 SVGAGI. This sample stems from a study of spatial heterogeneity in lung cancer. One entry per CDR3 protein results from TCRdb running MiXCR on the 5' RACE reads. The repertoire consists of tens of thousands of distinct CDR3 sequences, with approximately 7.5% occurring once and the leading ten covering under 30%. This sample's time point: sample taken at primary tumor resection. This chain connects TRBV6-5 to TRBJ2-7; unclear D gene. The sequence was obtained from a male donor with early-stage non-small cell lung cancer. The source was PBMCs, collected at surgery. CDR3 sequence (DNA): TGTGCCAGCAGGTCGCTAGCCTACGAGCAGTACTTC. This sequence encodes CASRSLAYEQYF.